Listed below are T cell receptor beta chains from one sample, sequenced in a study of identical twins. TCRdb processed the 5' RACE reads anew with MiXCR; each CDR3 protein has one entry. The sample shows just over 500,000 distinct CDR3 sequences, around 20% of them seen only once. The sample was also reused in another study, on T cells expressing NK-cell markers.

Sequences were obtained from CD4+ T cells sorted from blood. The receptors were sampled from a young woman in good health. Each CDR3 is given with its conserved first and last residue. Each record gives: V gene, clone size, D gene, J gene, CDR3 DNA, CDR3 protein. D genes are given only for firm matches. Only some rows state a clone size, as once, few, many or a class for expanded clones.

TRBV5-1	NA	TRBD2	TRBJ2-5	TGCGCCAGCAGCTGGAGCGGGGGGCCCCAAGAGACCCAGTACTTC	CASSWSGGPQETQYF
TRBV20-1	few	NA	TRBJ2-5	TGCAGTGCCCATATGGGGGGAGTGGAGACCCAGTACTTC	CSAHMGGVETQYF
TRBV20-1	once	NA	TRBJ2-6	TGCAGTGCTGGTGGTTCGTCTGGGGCCAACGTCCTGACTTTC	CSAGGSSGANVLTF
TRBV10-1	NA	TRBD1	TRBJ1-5	TGCGCCAGAGATGGACAGGGACGGGGACAGCCCCAGCATTTT	CARDGQGRGQPQHF
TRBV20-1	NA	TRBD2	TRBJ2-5	TGCAGTGCTAGGGAAGGACTAGCGGGAGGCGGAGAGACCCAGTACTTC	CSAREGLAGGGETQYF
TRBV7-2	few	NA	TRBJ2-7	TGTGCCAGCAGCTTAGAGGGGTACTTTTTCGAGCAGTACTTC	CASSLEGYFFEQYF
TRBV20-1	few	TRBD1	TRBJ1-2	TGCAGAGGCCTGGGGACAGGGCTTAAATGCTACACCTTC	CRGLGTGLKCYTF
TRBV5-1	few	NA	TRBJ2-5	TGCGCCAGCAGCTTGCTGGGTTTCCAAGAGACCCAGTACTTC	CASSLLGFQETQYF
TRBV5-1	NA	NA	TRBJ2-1	TGCGCCAGCAGCTTGATTTCGGGGGAGATTTACAATGAGCAGTTCTTC	CASSLISGEIYNEQFF
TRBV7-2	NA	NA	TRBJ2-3	TGTGCCAGCAGCTTGAGGGGCCTGGGGGTTAGCACAGATACGCACTATTTT	CASSLRGLGVSTDTHYF
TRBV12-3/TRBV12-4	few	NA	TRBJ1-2	TGTGCCAGCAGTTTAGCCGGGGGGGGCTATGGCTACACCTTC	CASSLAGGGYGYTF
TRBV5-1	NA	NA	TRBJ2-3	TGCGCCAGCAATTGGGTTGTAAGCACAGATACGCAGTATTTT	CASNWVVSTDTQYF
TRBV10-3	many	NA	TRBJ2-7	TGTGCCATCAGACCCCTCGAAGGAACGGGAAAGGGAGAGCAGTACTTC	CAIRPLEGTGKGEQYF
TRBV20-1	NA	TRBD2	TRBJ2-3	TGCAGTGCGCCTGGCGCGGGAGGGGGCACAGATACGCAGTATTTT	CSAPGAGGGTDTQYF
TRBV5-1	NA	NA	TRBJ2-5	TGCGCCAGCACAATCCCCGGTGGGGAGACCCAGTACTTC	CASTIPGGETQYF
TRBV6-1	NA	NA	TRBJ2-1	TGTGCCAGCAGGGGGCGAGGGACTGGGAGCTCCTACAATGAGCAGTTCTTC	CASRGRGTGSSYNEQFF
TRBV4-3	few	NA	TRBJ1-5	TGCGCCAGCAGCCAAAATCTGGTAAATCAGCCCCAGCATTTT	CASSQNLVNQPQHF
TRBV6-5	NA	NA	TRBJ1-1	TGTGCCAGCAGAAGGGGACACACTGAAGCTTTCTTT	CASRRGHTEAFF
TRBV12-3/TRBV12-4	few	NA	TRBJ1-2	TGTGCCAGCAGCCGTGACCGTTCAGCTAACTATGGCTACACCTTC	CASSRDRSANYGYTF
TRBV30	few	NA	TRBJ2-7	TGTGCCTGGAGTGTACAGTTCGTCGAGCAGTACTTC	CAWSVQFVEQYF
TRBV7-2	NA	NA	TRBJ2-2	TGTGCCACCAGCGGAGCGAACACCGGGGAGCTGTTTTTT	CATSGANTGELFF
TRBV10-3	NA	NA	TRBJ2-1	TGTGCCATCACGAGGGGGGTTGAGCAGTTCTTC	CAITRGVEQFF
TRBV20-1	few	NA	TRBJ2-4	TGCAGTGCTCCGAGCAGGGCAGCCAAAAACATTCAGTACTTC	CSAPSRAAKNIQYF
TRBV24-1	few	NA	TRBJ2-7	TGTGCCACCAGCCACAACGAGCAGTACTTC	CATSHNEQYF
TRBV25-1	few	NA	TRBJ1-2	TGTGCCAGCAGTGACGCGGGTCCCGCAGACTATGGCTACACCTTC	CASSDAGPADYGYTF
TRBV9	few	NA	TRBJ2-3	TGTGCCAGCAGCGTCCTGGCGGGACGCACAGATACGCAGTATTTT	CASSVLAGRTDTQYF
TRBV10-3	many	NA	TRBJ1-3	TGTGCCATCAGCACAGGGACTGGAAACACCATATATTTT	CAISTGTGNTIYF
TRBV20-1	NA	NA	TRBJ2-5	TGCAGTGCTAGAGATCGACGACTCCAGGAGACCCAGTACTTC	CSARDRRLQETQYF
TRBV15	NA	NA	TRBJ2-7	TGTGCCACCAGCAGAGATCTAGCCCAAAATGGATACGAGCAGTACTTC	CATSRDLAQNGYEQYF
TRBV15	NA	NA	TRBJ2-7	TGTGCCACCAGCAGAGATCTCTCACCCCACGAGCAGTACTTC	CATSRDLSPHEQYF
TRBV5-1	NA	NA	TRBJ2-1	TGCGCCAGCAGCTTAGCTTCTGGGAGATCCTACAATGAGCAGTTCTTC	CASSLASGRSYNEQFF
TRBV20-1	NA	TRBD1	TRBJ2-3	TGCAGTGCTAGTCCCGGGACAGGGGGCGCGGATACGCAGTATTTT	CSASPGTGGADTQYF
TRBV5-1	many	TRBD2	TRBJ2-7	TGCGCCAGCAGCTTGGGTCTAGCGGGGTCCTACGAGCAGTACTTC	CASSLGLAGSYEQYF
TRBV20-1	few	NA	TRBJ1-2	TGCAGTGCAGCTTTTTCCTATGGCTACACCTTC	CSAAFSYGYTF
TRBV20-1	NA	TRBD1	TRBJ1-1	TGCAGTGCTAGACCTCGACAGGGGGCGTTTGAAGCTTTCTTT	CSARPRQGAFEAFF
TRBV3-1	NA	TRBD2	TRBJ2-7	TGTGCCAGCAGCCAAGATCTCGGGACTAGCGAGACCTACGAGCAGTACTTC	CASSQDLGTSETYEQYF
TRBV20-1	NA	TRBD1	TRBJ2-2	TGCAGTGCAAAACACAGGGGGCCAGATGGGGAGCTGTTTTTT	CSAKHRGPDGELFF
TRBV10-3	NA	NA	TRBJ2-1	TGTGCCATCAGTGAGTTGGAGGGAAACGAGCAGTTCTTC	CAISELEGNEQFF
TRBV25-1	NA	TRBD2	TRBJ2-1	TGTGCCAGCACCAAACCTAGCGGGGGGGATGAGCAGTTCTTC	CASTKPSGGDEQFF
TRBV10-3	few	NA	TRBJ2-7	TGTGCCATCCGGGCGACTGGCGGGATCCTCCACGAGCAGTACTTC	CAIRATGGILHEQYF
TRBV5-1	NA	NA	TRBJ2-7	TGCGCCAGCAGCAGGGGGGTGCACTCCAGCTCCTACGAGCAGTACTTC	CASSRGVHSSSYEQYF
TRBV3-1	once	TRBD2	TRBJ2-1	TGTGCCAGCAGCCACGGACTAGCGGGGGTCTCCTACAATGAGCAGTTCTTC	CASSHGLAGVSYNEQFF
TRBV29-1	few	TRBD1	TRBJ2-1	TGCAGCGTTGCGGGAGCGACAGGGGGCTTTGAGCAGTTCTTC	CSVAGATGGFEQFF
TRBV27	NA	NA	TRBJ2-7	TGTGCCAGCAGTCCATCTGGGCGGACTGTTTCCTACGAGCAGTACTTC	CASSPSGRTVSYEQYF
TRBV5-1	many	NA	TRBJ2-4	TGCGCCAGCAGCCCGACACAACCTGAAGACATTCAGTACTTC	CASSPTQPEDIQYF
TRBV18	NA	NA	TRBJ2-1	TGTGCCAGCTCCATTAAAACGCCCGCCGGGACAAAGTACAATGAGCAGTTCTTC	CASSIKTPAGTKYNEQFF
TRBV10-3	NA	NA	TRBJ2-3	TGTGCCATCAATCGGGGTGTAGGCACAGATACGCAGTATTTT	CAINRGVGTDTQYF
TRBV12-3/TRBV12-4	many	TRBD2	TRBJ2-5	TGTGCCAGCAGTTGGAGCGGGGCGACATCGTACTTC	CASSWSGATSYF
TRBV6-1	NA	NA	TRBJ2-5	TGTGCCAGCAGCCCCCTCGGGGGAAGGGAAGAGACCCAGTACTTC	CASSPLGGREETQYF
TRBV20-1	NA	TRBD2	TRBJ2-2	TGCAGTGCTAGCGGGAGGACGACCGGGGAGCTGTTTTTT	CSASGRTTGELFF
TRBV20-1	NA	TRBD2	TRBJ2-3	TGCAGTGCTAGAGAGGCGCGGGGGAGCAACACAGATACGCAGTATTTT	CSAREARGSNTDTQYF
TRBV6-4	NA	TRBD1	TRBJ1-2	TGTGCCAGCAGGGACGACAGGGGCTATGGCTACACCTTC	CASRDDRGYGYTF
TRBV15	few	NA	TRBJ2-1	TGTGCCACCAGCAGAGATCGGTACTCATACAATGAGCAGTTCTTC	CATSRDRYSYNEQFF
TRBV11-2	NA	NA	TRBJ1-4	TGTGCCAGCAGCTCCCGCTTTGGACGGGGGAATTTACTGTTTTTT	CASSSRFGRGNLLFF
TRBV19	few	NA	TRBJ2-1	TGTGCCAGTAGTATCCCGGGACGAAGCTACAATGAGCAGTTCTTC	CASSIPGRSYNEQFF
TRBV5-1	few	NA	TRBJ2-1	TGCGCCAGCAGTTTTAACAGGGCCTCCTACAATGAGCAGTTCTTC	CASSFNRASYNEQFF